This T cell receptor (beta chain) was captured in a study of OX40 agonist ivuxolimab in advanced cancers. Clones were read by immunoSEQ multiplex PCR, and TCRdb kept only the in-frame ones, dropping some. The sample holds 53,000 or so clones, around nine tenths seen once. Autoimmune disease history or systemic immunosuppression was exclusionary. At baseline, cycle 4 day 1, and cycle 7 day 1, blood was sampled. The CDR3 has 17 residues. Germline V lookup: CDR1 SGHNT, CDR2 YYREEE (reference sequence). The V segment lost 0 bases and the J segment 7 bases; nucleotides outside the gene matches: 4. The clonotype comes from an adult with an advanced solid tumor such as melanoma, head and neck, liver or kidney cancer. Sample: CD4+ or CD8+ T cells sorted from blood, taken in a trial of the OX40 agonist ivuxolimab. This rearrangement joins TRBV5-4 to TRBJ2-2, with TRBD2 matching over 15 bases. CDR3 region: CASSLGTSGRAGGELFF. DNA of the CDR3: TGTGCCAGCAGCTTGGGGACTAGCGGGAGGGCCGGCGGGGAGCTGTTTTTT.